This TCR beta chain was sequenced during a study of blood T cell repertoires in COVID-19. Study as a whole: Donors in the United States, Italy and Spain gave samples during acute or convalescent COVID-19.

The method was immunoSEQ multiplex PCR; TCRdb's version includes in-frame clones alone and lacks a portion of them. The sample shows roughly 410,000 clones, roughly 86% of them seen only once. Input material: peripheral blood. The clonotype originates from a woman aged 60-70 years with COVID-19, enrolled during active disease.

In DNA form, the CDR3 reads TGTGCCAGCAGCCAGGCGGGACAGGGGATCTCTAATTCACCCCTCCACTTT. It translates to CASSQAGQGISNSPLHF. The J gene is TRBJ1-6, the V gene TRBV3-1 (or the pseudogene TRBV3-2); 10 bases map to TRBD1. Germline trimming cut 3 bases from V and 6 bases from J; bases unmatched to any gene: 8. CDR1 LGHDT and CDR2 YNNKEL come from the germline V gene (reference sequence). The CDR3 contains 17 residues.